This T cell receptor (beta chain) comes out of a study of siplizumab effects on memory and regulatory T cells. This table comes from immunoSEQ multiplex PCR, and its TCRdb copy is limited to in-frame clones, with some not included. The sample lists some 120,000 clones; around 94% were seen once. There are 13 residues in the CDR3. The germline CDR1 and CDR2 sequences are LGHNA and YNFKEQ. A remark on this clone: At one boundary the junction diverges from the germline segment, which might be a read error.

The TCR sequence derives from a human donor in good health. The rearrangement uses TRBV4-2 and TRBJ2-5; D might be TRBD2 (6 bases). Input material: non-Treg CD4+ T cells sorted from blood. The CDR3 region has the DNA TGTGTCAGCAGCCAGAGGCTAGCGGAGACCCAGTACTTC. It is translated as CVSSQRLAETQYF.